The present T cell receptor beta chain was sequenced within a study of CD8 T cells in Susac syndrome. Study results and limitations: The CD4+ T cell repertoires from Susac syndrome exhibited no clonal expansion. By the study's own acknowledgment, its TCR sequencing and HLA analysis included relatively few individuals.

Diagnostic criteria for definite or probable disease, in their recently defined form, were met by the patients with Susac syndrome. The CDR3 runs to 16 residues. V trimming: 1 base; J trimming: 4 bases; junction bases outside the gene matches: 4. CDR1 is MGHDK, CDR2 SYGVNS, per germline. In regard to this clonotype: Its antigen is as yet unknown.

A quantity of about 0.45 to 1 ug RNA underwent reverse transcription using random hexamers. The immunoSEQ assay covered 54 Vbeta and 13 Jbeta segments for CDR3. TCRdb reprocessed the immunoSEQ multiplex PCR reads via MiXCR and lists one record per CDR3 protein. The table lists 150,000 to 200,000 distinct CDR3 sequences, around 95% of them singletons. The sequence came from a human donor with Susac syndrome. The source material was CD4+ T cells from PBMCs. V usage is TRBV25-1 and J usage is TRBJ2-2; 9 bases align to TRBD1. The CDR3 nucleotides are TGTGCCAGCAGTGAATGGGGGACAGGGCCCACCGGGGAGCTGTTTTTT. This translates into CASSEWGTGPTGELFF.